One and the same sample provided the 23 T cell receptor beta chains below, sequenced in a study of T cell repertoires in cytomegalovirus infection. Their antigen targets remain unknown. TCRdb passed the reads through MiXCR, listing each CDR3 protein once. The sample yields 110,000 or so distinct CDR3 sequences, about 28% seen once. Source: CD8+ T cells from cultured PBMCs, taken from culture after CMV antigen stimulation. The receptors originated from a human donor in good health (CMV status not recorded). Some clones in this sample may be carry-over from other donors' samples.

The rearrangement joins TRBV4-1 to TRBJ2-1, with D hard to call. CDR1 is MGHRA, CDR2 YSYEKL, per germline. The ends were cut back, 2 bases at V and 5 bases at J, with 10 bases in the middle. The CDR3 loop spans 14 amino acids. CDR3: CASSQRAVDNEQFF. In nucleotides, the CDR3 is TGCGCCAGCAGCCAAAGGGCGGTGGACAATGAGCAGTTCTTC.

This clonotype was detected many times. The gene calls are TRBV7-8 and TRBJ2-1, with TRBD2 identical over 13 bases. From germline, CDR1 is SGHVS and CDR2 FQNEAQ. J lost 9 bases, V lost 5 bases, and 7 bases had no gene match. The CDR3 contains 15 residues. DNA for the CDR3: TGTGCCAGCAGCACACTAGCGGGGGGGCCTGGTGAGCAGTTCTTC. This encodes CASSTLAGGPGEQFF. The whole variable domain, remainder taken from reference TRBV7-8 and TRBJ2-1, is GAGVSQSPRYKVAKRGQDVALRCDPISGHVSLFWYQQALGQGPEFLTYFQNEAQLDKSGLPSDRFFAERPEGSVSTLKIQRTQQEDSAVYLCASSTLAGGPGEQFFGPGTRLTVL.

This clonotype showed up many times. The V and J genes are TRBV28 and TRBJ1-6, with 9 bases fitting TRBD1. The CDR3 extends over 16 amino acids. The germline V gene has CDR1 MDHEN and CDR2 SYDVKM. The V and J ends lost 4 bases and 4 bases, in that order; junction bases with no gene match: 5. CDR3 nucleotide sequence: TGTGCCAGCAGTTCCGGGACAGGGAATTATAATTCACCCCTCCACTTT. Protein: CASSSGTGNYNSPLHF.

This clonotype was counted at least ten times. The V gene is TRBV19, the J gene TRBJ1-1; weak D call: TRBD1 (5 bases). Deletions cut 5 bases from V and 3 bases from J, with 16 bases between. The CDR3 is 15 amino acids. CDR1 is LNHDA, CDR2 SQIVND, per germline (reference sequence). This CDR3 reads CASSRGAPLDTEAFF. The CDR3 coding sequence is TGTGCCAGTAGTCGCGGGGCTCCCCTCGACACTGAAGCTTTCTTT.

This clonotype turned up a few times. The rearrangement joins TRBV19 to TRBJ2-1; 8 bases agree with TRBD2. CDR3 length: 15 residues. The V gene's germline CDR1 is LNHDA and CDR2 SQIVND (reference sequence). Germline trimming cut 1 base from V and 4 bases from J; bases unmatched to any gene: 3. The CDR3 coding sequence is TGTGCCAGTAGTATAGCGGGGGGGGGTTACAATGAGCAGTTCTTC. Translation gives CASSIAGGGYNEQFF.

V gene TRBV6-4 combines with J gene TRBJ2-1; 11 positions match TRBD2. V shed 5 bases, J shed 5 bases, and the junction held 8 bases outside the gene matches. The germline V gene has CDR1 MRHNA and CDR2 SNTAGT. The CDR3 spans 16 residues. CDR3 protein: CASSRLYSGGDNEQFF. As DNA, the CDR3 is TGTGCCAGCAGTCGTCTCTATAGCGGGGGGGACAATGAGCAGTTCTTC.

CDR3 in amino acids: CASSLAEAGGWYGYTF. DNA for the CDR3: TGTGCCAGCAGCTTAGCAGAAGCAGGGGGCTGGTATGGCTACACCTTC. The chain joins TRBV7-9 to TRBJ1-2, with 8 nucleotides matching TRBD1. The CDR3 runs 16 residues. J gave up 5 bases and V 0 bases, and 8 bases lay outside the gene matches. The germline V gene encodes CDR1 SEHNR and CDR2 FQNEAQ (reference sequence).

The genes are TRBV20-1 and TRBJ2-2; 12 bases map to TRBD1. This CDR3 comprises 16 residues. The trim removed 6 bases at V and 6 bases at J, leaving 11 bases unmatched. CDR1 DFQATT and CDR2 SNEGSKA come from the germline V gene (reference sequence). CDR3 bases: TGCAGTGCGGACCAGGGACAGGGGGCCGGGGCCGGGGAGCTGTTTTTT. Translated, it gives CSADQGQGAGAGELFF.

The gene calls are TRBV4-2 and TRBJ2-7, with TRBD2 as a possible D gene (7 bases). There are 15 residues in the CDR3. The ends were cut back, 0 bases at V and 6 bases at J, with 15 bases in the middle. The V gene's germline CDR1 is LGHNA and CDR2 YNFKEQ. CDR3 protein: CASSQDGGPPREQYF. CDR3 sequence (DNA): TGTGCCAGCAGCCAAGACGGGGGGCCCCCTCGCGAGCAGTACTTC.

This clonotype was seen repeatedly, ten times or more. The chain employs TRBV6-2 or TRBV6-3 and TRBJ1-1; 9 bases agree with TRBD1. V shed 3 bases and J 0 bases; nucleotides not matched to a gene: 8. The CDR3 is 17 residues long. The germline gives CDR1 MNHEY, CDR2 SVGEGT. The CDR3 DNA sequence: TGTGCCAGCAGTTATCGCCCGGGACAGGGATTGAACACTGAAGCTTTCTTT. It yields the protein CASSYRPGQGLNTEAFF.

This clonotype occurred a few times. This sequence joins TRBV4-1 and TRBJ2-2; D gene unclear. Trimming pared 0 bases from V and 4 bases from J, leaving 12 bases between. CDR3 size: 16 residues. Germline assignment: CDR1 MGHRA and CDR2 YSYEKL. CDR3 loop: CASSQDLVLGTGELFF. The DNA of the CDR3 is TGCGCCAGCAGCCAAGATCTCGTCCTGGGCACCGGGGAGCTGTTTTTT.

Points on this clonotype: This may be a read error: a much more frequent sequence differs by one nucleotide. The chain has TRBV6-1 and TRBJ2-5; a possible D gene is TRBD2 (7 bases). Germline values: CDR1 MNHNS, CDR2 SASEGT. V lost 6 bases and J lost 5, with 19 bases in between. This CDR3 is built from 15 residues. CDR3 coding DNA: TGTGCCAGCAGGTTACTCCGGGGGGCGGGGGAGACCCAGTACTTC. Its translation: CASRLLRGAGETQYF.

This clonotype was observed a handful of times. The CDR3 loop reads CSVLLQGGAFF. As DNA, the CDR3 is TGCAGCGTTCTCCTACAGGGCGGAGCTTTCTTT. This chain joins TRBV29-1 and TRBJ1-1; tentative D call: TRBD1 (6 bases). Trimming took off 5 bases at V and 10 bases at J, with 14 bases between the two ends. The CDR3 loop spans 11 amino acids. The germline gives CDR1 SQVTM, CDR2 ANQGSEA.

This clonotype was detected a few times. The chain couples TRBV2 to TRBJ2-2, with D possibly being TRBD2 (6 bases). The CDR3 runs 18 residues. V gave up 7 bases and J gave up 1 base, with 22 bases separating them. The germline gives CDR1 SNHLY, CDR2 FYNNEI. The CDR3 loop is CASTLLGGANLNTGELFF. CDR3 sequence (DNA): TGTGCCAGCACCCTCCTCGGAGGGGCGAATCTGAACACCGGGGAGCTGTTTTTT.

The sample holds many counts of this clonotype. The gene calls are TRBV7-6 and TRBJ2-1; the D is unclear. Germline CDR1 reads SGHVS; CDR2 reads FNYEAQ. V lost 1 base and J lost 3, with 10 bases in between. The CDR3 length is 15 residues. The CDR3 protein is CASSLEGNSYNEQFF. The CDR3 DNA sequence: TGTGCCAGCAGCTTAGAAGGGAACAGCTACAATGAGCAGTTCTTC.

The V gene is TRBV6-5, the J gene TRBJ2-3; D not certain. The CDR3 consists of 12 residues. Trimming shortened V by 6 bases and J by 0 bases, and 4 bases separated the two germline ends. From germline, CDR1 is MNHEY and CDR2 SVGAGI. The CDR3 coding sequence is TGTGCCAGCAGGATCAGCACAGATACGCAGTATTTT. It yields the protein CASRISTDTQYF.

The CDR3 loop reads CASSLLVYEQYF. In DNA form, the CDR3 reads TGTGCCAGCAGCTTATTGGTCTACGAGCAGTACTTC. This chain connects TRBV7-8 to TRBJ2-7, with no clear D. The CDR3 is made up of 12 amino acids. The V end lost 2 bases, the J end lost 3 bases, and 5 bases lay between the germline ends. Germline CDR1 reads SGHVS; CDR2 reads FQNEAQ.

CDR3 residues: CASSPWEVGSYEQYF. In DNA, the CDR3 is TGTGCCAGCAGCCCGTGGGAGGTGGGATCCTACGAGCAGTACTTC. V and J are TRBV2 and TRBJ2-7; possible D gene TRBD2, 6 bases. Germline V gene sequence: CDR1 SNHLY, CDR2 FYNNEI. V was trimmed by 6 bases and J by 1 base, leaving 16 bases between them. CDR3 size: 15 residues.

This clonotype was seen a handful of times. The J gene is TRBJ1-3, the V gene TRBV7-6, with 8 bases identical to TRBD1. Germline-derived CDR1 and CDR2 are SGHVS and FNYEAQ. This CDR3 has 16 amino acids. V lost 5 bases to trimming and J lost 3 bases; unmatched junction nucleotides: 9. The CDR3: CASSLRGQGGGNTIYF. In nucleotides, the CDR3 is TGTGCCAGCAGCCTTCGTGGACAGGGAGGTGGAAACACCATATATTTT.

This clonotype was found a few times. The rearrangement uses TRBV6-5 and TRBJ2-2; TRBD2 matches at 9 bases. Germline V gene data show CDR1 as MNHEY and CDR2 as SVGAGI. V dropped 5 bases and J dropped 9; count of bases not matched to a gene: 13. The CDR3 runs 16 residues. The CDR3 bases are TGTGCCAGCAGTGACACTGGGGGACTAGCTGGGCGGGAGCTGTTTTTT. As protein: CASSDTGGLAGRELFF.

This clonotype has a count of ten or more. The chain employs TRBV19 and TRBJ1-1, with no clear D. Germline loops: CDR1 LNHDA, CDR2 SQIVND (reference sequence). V lost 3 bases and J lost 5, with 7 bases in between. The CDR3 extends over 12 amino acids. CDR3 sequence reads: CASSIGLTEAFF. The CDR3 nucleotides are TGTGCCAGTAGTATTGGGCTAACTGAAGCTTTCTTT.

The V and J genes are TRBV19 and TRBJ1-1, with D perhaps TRBD1 (5 bases). Germline CDR1 reads LNHDA; CDR2 reads SQIVND (reference sequence). V lost 5 bases to trimming and J lost 5 bases, with 12 bases between them. The CDR3 has 13 amino acids. CDR3 bases: TGTGCCAGTAGTGATACGGGGGGGACTGAAGCTTTCTTT. It yields the protein CASSDTGGTEAFF.

This sequence joins TRBV7-9 and TRBJ2-2; D is perhaps TRBD2 (7 bases). Germline CDR1 SEHNR, CDR2 FQNEAQ (reference sequence). Trimming took 0 bases from V and 0 from J, leaving 14 bases between them. This CDR3 region has 18 residues. CDR3 coding DNA: TGTGCCAGCAGCTTAGCGACGGCGGGGGCCGCGAACACCGGGGAGCTGTTTTTT. Its translation: CASSLATAGAANTGELFF. Filled out from reference TRBV7-9 and TRBJ2-2, the complete variable domain reads DTGVSQNPRHKITKRGQNVTFRCDPISEHNRLYWYRQTLGQGPEFLTYFQNEAQLEKSRLLSDRFSAERPKGSFSTLEIQRTEQGDSAMYLCASSLATAGAANTGELFFGEGSRLTVL.